One and the same sample provided the 15 T cell receptor beta chains below, sequenced in a study of shared clonotypes between healthy human individuals. Sequencing used immunoSEQ multiplex PCR; TCRdb keeps in-frame clones, though not all of them. The sample lists fewer than 1 million clones; around 96% were seen once. Naive CD8 cells lacked CD45RO, underwent positive selection for CCR7 and left out terminally differentiated effector memory CD45RA+ cells. The sequencing sample was made of naive CD8+ T cells sorted from blood. These receptors all come from a man aged 25 to 45 in good health.

This sequence joins TRBV6-1 and TRBJ2-7; TRBD1 agrees at 8 bases. The CDR3 sequence is 15 residues long. Per germline, CDR1 MNHNS and CDR2 SASEGT. V dropped 4 bases and J dropped 0; count of bases not matched to a gene: 5. For the CDR3, the DNA is TGTGCCAGCAGTGTCGGACAGGGAGGCTCCTACGAGCAGTACTTC. This sequence encodes CASSVGQGGSYEQYF.

The J gene is TRBJ1-1, the V gene TRBV4-2; D uncertain. The CDR3 is 16 residues long. The germline CDR1 and CDR2 sequences are LGHNA and YNFKEQ. The V gene lost 0 bases and the J gene lost 1 base, with 12 bases spanning the gap. CDR3 DNA sequence: TGTGCCAGCAGCCAAGAGATACCCAGCAGGAACACTGAAGCTTTCTTT. As protein: CASSQEIPSRNTEAFF.

The chain uses TRBV10-1 and TRBJ1-1; possibly TRBD1 for D (5 bases). The CDR3 is 14 amino acids. Germline lookup yields CDR1 WNHNN and CDR2 SYGVQD (reference sequence). Trimming took off 2 bases at V and 5 bases at J, with 12 bases between the two ends. The CDR3 sequence: CASSEDLGTTEAFF. DNA for the CDR3: TGCGCCAGCAGTGAGGACCTCGGGACGACTGAAGCTTTCTTT.

The chain has TRBV2 and TRBJ1-5; no reliable D call. V was clipped by 7 bases and J by 0 bases, with 4 bases between them. Germline V gives CDR1 SNHLY, CDR2 FYNNEI. This CDR3 contains 12 residues. The DNA for the CDR3 is TGTGCCAGCAAGGGTAGCAATCAGCCCCAGCATTTT. Translated: CASKGSNQPQHF. The complete variable domain, with remaining parts taken from reference TRBV2 and TRBJ1-5, reads EPEVTQTPSHQVTQMGQEVILRCVPISNHLYFYWYRQILGQKVEFLVSFYNNEISEKSEIFDDQFSVERPDGSNFTLKIRSTKLEDSAMYFCASKGSNQPQHFGDGTRLSIL.

V gene TRBV7-9 combines with J gene TRBJ2-7; 8 positions agree with TRBD1. The CDR3 covers 17 residues. The V gene's germline CDR1 is SEHNR and CDR2 FQNEAQ (reference sequence). With 4 bases clipped from V and 2 bases from J, the junction kept 13 bases outside the gene matches. CDR3 nucleotide sequence: TGTGCCAGCAGCTCACCTGCCGGGACAGGTCCTACCTACGAGCAGTACTTC. Its translation: CASSSPAGTGPTYEQYF.

The rearrangement uses TRBV2 and TRBJ2-2; 7 bases agree with TRBD2. The CDR3 loop spans 14 amino acids. With V trimmed by 6 bases and J by 7 bases, 8 bases remained unmatched. Germline V gives CDR1 SNHLY, CDR2 FYNNEI. The CDR3 region has the DNA TGTGCCAGCAGGTTTGCGGGAGTAGACGGGGAGCTGTTTTTT. Translated, it gives CASRFAGVDGELFF. Full variable domain (remainder filled in from reference TRBV2 and TRBJ2-2): EPEVTQTPSHQVTQMGQEVILRCVPISNHLYFYWYRQILGQKVEFLVSFYNNEISEKSEIFDDQFSVERPDGSNFTLKIRSTKLEDSAMYFCASRFAGVDGELFFGEGSRLTVL.

This clone was detected only once. The chain joins TRBV7-9 to TRBJ2-1; 10 positions agree with TRBD2. This CDR3 contains 16 residues. Per the germline V gene, CDR1 is SEHNR and CDR2 is FQNEAQ (reference sequence). With V trimmed by 2 bases and J by 3 bases, 4 bases remained unmatched. Here the CDR3 DNA reads TGTGCCAGCAGCTTAAGAGCGGGAGGGGACTACAATGAGCAGTTCTTC. Its translation is CASSLRAGGDYNEQFF.

The V and J genes are TRBV7-9 and TRBJ2-6; D not certain. The germline V gene has CDR1 SEHNR and CDR2 FQNEAQ (reference sequence). V lost 3 bases, J lost 0 bases, and 9 bases lay in between. The CDR3 extends over 16 amino acids. CDR3 DNA: TGTGCCAGCAGCTTCCCGATGGACTCTGGGGCCAACGTCCTGACTTTC. Its translation is CASSFPMDSGANVLTF.

This rearrangement joins TRBV7-8 to TRBJ2-6, with D unclear. Germline-derived CDR1 and CDR2 are SGHVS and FQNEAQ. The CDR3 is 15 residues long. Trimming left V 5 bases short and J 4 bases short, with 12 bases between. CDR3 protein: CASSGLRSGANVLTF. CDR3 nucleotide sequence: TGTGCCAGCAGCGGTCTCCGGTCGGGGGCCAACGTCCTGACTTTC.

The rearrangement links TRBV4-1 to TRBJ1-2; TRBD1 might be the D (5 bases). The V end was cut by 0 bases, the J end by 2 bases, with 10 bases between. Germline CDR1 is MGHRA and CDR2 is YSYEKL. This CDR3 has 15 residues. The CDR3, as DNA: TGCGCCAGCAGCCAAGAACCCGACAGAAACTATGGCTACACCTTC. It specifies CASSQEPDRNYGYTF.

The chain is built from TRBV27 and TRBJ2-2; the D gene is possibly TRBD1 (6 bases). CDR3 size: 19 residues. Trimming pared 8 bases from V and 3 bases from J, leaving 28 bases between. Germline V gives CDR1 MNHEY, CDR2 SMNVEV (reference sequence). CDR3 region: CASRTTSGSDRKYTGELFF. CDR3 in DNA: TGTGCCAGCCGTACTACCTCGGGTTCGGACAGAAAGTACACCGGGGAGCTGTTTTTT.

The V gene is TRBV27, the J gene TRBJ1-5; 9 positions agree with TRBD1. V was pared by 6 bases and J by 1 base, with 4 bases of the junction left unmatched. Germline V gene lookup returns CDR1 MNHEY and CDR2 SMNVEV (reference sequence). The CDR3 has 15 residues. Here the CDR3 reads CASSPTGGSNQPQHF. The CDR3 bases are TGTGCCAGCAGCCCGACAGGGGGGAGCAATCAGCCCCAGCATTTT.

The chain's CDR3 is CASSYVDRGTDTQYF. The CDR3 region has the DNA TGTGCCAGCAGTTACGTCGACCGGGGGACAGATACGCAGTATTTT. This sequence joins TRBV6-6 and TRBJ2-3, with D possibly TRBD2 on 6 matching bases. The CDR3 contains 15 residues. Germline CDR1 is MNHNY and CDR2 is SVGAGI (reference sequence). V was pared by 2 bases and J by 3 bases, with 12 bases between.

The genes are TRBV2 and TRBJ2-3; D is perhaps TRBD1 (6 bases). With 1 base removed from V and 6 bases from J, the gap between germline ends came to 14 bases. The germline gives CDR1 SNHLY, CDR2 FYNNEI. The CDR3 is made up of 15 amino acids. The CDR3 DNA follows: TGTGCCAGCAGTGAAGGACAGGCGCAGTTGGATACGCAGTATTTT. Translating it yields CASSEGQAQLDTQYF. The full variable domain, rest sourced from reference TRBV2 and TRBJ2-3, is EPEVTQTPSHQVTQMGQEVILRCVPISNHLYFYWYRQILGQKVEFLVSFYNNEISEKSEIFDDQFSVERPDGSNFTLKIRSTKLEDSAMYFCASSEGQAQLDTQYFGPGTRLTVL.

This clone was recorded once. CDR3 residues: CASSPQSSYEQYF. The CDR3 coding sequence is TGTGCCAGCAGCCCTCAAAGCTCCTACGAGCAGTACTTC. The genes are TRBV9 and TRBJ2-7; no clear D gene. The V gene lost 4 bases and the J gene lost 0 bases, with 8 bases spanning the gap. CDR3 length: 13 amino acids. The germline V gene encodes CDR1 SGDLS and CDR2 YYNGEE.